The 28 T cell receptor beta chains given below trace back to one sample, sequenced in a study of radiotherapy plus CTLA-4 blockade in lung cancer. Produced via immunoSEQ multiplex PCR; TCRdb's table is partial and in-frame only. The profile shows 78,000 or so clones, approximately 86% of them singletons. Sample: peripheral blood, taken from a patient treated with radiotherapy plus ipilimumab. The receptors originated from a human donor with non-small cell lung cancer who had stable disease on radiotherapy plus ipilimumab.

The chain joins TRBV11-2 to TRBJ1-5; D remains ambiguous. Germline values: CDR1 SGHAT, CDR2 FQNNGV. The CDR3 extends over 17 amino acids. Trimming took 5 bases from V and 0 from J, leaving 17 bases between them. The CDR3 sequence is CASSPQVAESSNQPQHF. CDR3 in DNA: TGTGCCAGCAGCCCCCAGGTAGCGGAGAGTAGCAATCAGCCCCAGCATTTT.

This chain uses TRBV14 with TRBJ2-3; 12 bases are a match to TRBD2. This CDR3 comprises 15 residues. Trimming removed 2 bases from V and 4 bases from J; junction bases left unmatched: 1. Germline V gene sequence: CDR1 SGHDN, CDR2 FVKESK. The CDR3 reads CASSQRTSGADTQYF. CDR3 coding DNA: TGTGCCAGCAGCCAACGGACTAGCGGGGCAGATACGCAGTATTTT.

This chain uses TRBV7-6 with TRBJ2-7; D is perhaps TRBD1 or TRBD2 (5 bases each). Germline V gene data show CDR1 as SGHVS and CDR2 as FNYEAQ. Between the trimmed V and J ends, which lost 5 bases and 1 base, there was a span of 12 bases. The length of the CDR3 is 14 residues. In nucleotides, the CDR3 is TGTGCCAGCAGCACAAGGGACGGATCCTACGAGCAGTACTTC. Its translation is CASSTRDGSYEQYF.

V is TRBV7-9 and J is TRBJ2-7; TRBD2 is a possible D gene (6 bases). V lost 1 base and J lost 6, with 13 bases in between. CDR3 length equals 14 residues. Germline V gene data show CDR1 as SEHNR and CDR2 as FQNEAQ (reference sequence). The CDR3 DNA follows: TGTGCCAGCAGCTTAGTTAGCAGGGAGGTCGAGCAGTACTTC. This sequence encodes CASSLVSREVEQYF.

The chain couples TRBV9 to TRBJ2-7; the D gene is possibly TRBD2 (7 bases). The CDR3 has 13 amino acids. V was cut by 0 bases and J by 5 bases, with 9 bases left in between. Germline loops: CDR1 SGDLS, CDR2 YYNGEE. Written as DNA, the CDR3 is TGTGCCAGCAGCGTAGCGGGGGGCCACGAGCAGTACTTC. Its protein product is CASSVAGGHEQYF. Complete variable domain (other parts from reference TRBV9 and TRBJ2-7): DSGVTQTPKHLITATGQRVTLRCSPRSGDLSVYWYQQSLDQGLQFLIQYYNGEERAKGNILERFSAQQFPDLHSELNLSSLELGDSALYFCASSVAGGHEQYFGPGTRLTVT.

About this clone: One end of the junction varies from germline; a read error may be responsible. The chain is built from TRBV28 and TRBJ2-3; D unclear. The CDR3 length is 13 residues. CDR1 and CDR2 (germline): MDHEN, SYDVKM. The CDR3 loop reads CASRLSSTDTQYF. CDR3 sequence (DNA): TGTGCCAGCAGGTTATCTAGCACAGATACGCAGTATTTT.

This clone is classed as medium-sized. The CDR3 loop reads CAIRLWGASYGYTF. CDR3 bases: TGTGCCATCCGCCTTTGGGGGGCAAGCTATGGCTACACCTTC. V and J are TRBV28 and TRBJ1-2, with TRBD1 as a possible D gene (6 bases). Germline V gives CDR1 MDHEN, CDR2 SYDVKM. With 10 bases removed from V and 4 bases from J, the gap between germline ends came to 19 bases. The CDR3 has 14 amino acids.

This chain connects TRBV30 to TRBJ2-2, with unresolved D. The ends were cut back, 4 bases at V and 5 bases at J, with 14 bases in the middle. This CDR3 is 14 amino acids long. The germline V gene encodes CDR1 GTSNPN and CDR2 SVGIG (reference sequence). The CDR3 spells CAWKVRASTGELFF. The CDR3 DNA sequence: TGTGCCTGGAAAGTAAGGGCGAGTACCGGGGAGCTGTTTTTT.

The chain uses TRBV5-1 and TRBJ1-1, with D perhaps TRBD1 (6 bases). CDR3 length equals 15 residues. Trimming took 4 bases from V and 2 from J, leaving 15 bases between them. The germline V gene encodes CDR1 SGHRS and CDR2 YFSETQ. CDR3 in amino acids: CASSPTQGLNTEAFF. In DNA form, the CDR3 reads TGCGCCAGCAGCCCAACACAGGGTTTAAACACTGAAGCTTTCTTT.

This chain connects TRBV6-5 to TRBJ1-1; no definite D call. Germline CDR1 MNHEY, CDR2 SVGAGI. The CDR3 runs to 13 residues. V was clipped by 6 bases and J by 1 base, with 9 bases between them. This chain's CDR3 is CASSHRQNTEAFF. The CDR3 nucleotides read TGTGCCAGCAGCCATCGACAGAACACTGAAGCTTTCTTT.

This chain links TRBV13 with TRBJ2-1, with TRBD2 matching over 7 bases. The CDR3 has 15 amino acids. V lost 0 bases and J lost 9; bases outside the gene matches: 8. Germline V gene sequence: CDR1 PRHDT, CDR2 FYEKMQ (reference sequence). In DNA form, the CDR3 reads TGTGCCAGCAGCTTAGGGGGGAGGGCCAACAGTGAGCAGTTCTTC. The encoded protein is CASSLGGRANSEQFF.

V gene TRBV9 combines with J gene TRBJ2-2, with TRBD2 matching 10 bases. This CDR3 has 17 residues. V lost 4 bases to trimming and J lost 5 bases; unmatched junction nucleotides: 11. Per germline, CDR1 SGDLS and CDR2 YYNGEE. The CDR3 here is CASSSSLAGGPTGELFF. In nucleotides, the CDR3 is TGTGCCAGCAGCTCCTCTTTAGCGGGAGGCCCTACCGGGGAGCTGTTTTTT.

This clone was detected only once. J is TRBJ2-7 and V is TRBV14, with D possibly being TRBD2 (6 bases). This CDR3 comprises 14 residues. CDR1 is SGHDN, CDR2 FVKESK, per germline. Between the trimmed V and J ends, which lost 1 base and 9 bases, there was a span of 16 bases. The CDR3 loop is CASSQVGAPGLQYF. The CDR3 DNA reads TGTGCCAGCAGCCAAGTTGGCGCGCCGGGACTGCAGTACTTC.

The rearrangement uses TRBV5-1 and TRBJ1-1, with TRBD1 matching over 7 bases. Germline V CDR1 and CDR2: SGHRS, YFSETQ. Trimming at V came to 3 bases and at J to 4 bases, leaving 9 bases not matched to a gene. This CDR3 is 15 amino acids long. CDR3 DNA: TGCGCCAGCAGCTCGGTCCGACAGGGAGGCACTGAAGCTTTCTTT. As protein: CASSSVRQGGTEAFF.

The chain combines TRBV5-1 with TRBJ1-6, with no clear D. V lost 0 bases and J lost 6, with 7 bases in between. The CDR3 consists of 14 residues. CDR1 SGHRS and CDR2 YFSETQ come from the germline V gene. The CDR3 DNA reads TGCGCCAGCAGCTTGGTCGGGATTAATTCACCCCTCCACTTT. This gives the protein CASSLVGINSPLHF.

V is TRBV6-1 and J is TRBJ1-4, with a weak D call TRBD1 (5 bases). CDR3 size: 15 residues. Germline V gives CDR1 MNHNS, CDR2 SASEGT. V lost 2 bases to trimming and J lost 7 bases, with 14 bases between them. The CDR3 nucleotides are TGTGCCAGCAGTGAACGTGCAGGGTGGGGTGAAAAACTGTTTTTT. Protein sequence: CASSERAGWGEKLFF.

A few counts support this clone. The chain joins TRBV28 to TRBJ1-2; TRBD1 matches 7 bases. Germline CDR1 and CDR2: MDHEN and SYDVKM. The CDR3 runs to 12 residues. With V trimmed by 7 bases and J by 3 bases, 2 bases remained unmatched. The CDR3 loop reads CASTQGDYGYTF. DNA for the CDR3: TGTGCCAGCACCCAGGGGGACTATGGCTACACCTTC.

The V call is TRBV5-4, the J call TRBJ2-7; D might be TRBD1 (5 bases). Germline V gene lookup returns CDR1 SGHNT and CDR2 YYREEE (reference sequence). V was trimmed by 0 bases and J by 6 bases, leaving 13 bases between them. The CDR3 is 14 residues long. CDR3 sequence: CASSLEHRTTEQYF. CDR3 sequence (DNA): TGTGCCAGCAGCTTGGAACACAGGACGACCGAGCAGTACTTC. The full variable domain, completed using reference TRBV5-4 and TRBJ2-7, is ETGVTQSPTHLIKTRGQQVTLRCSSQSGHNTVSWYQQALGQGPQFIFQYYREEENGRGNFPPRFSGLQFPNYSSELNVNALELDDSALYLCASSLEHRTTEQYFGPGTRLTVT.

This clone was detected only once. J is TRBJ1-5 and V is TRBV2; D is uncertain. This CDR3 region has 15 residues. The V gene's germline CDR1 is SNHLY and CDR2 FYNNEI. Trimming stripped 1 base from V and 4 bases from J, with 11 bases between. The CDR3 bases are TGTGCCAGCAGTGAAGAAGGGCCCGGTAATCAGCCCCAGCATTTT. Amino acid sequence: CASSEEGPGNQPQHF.

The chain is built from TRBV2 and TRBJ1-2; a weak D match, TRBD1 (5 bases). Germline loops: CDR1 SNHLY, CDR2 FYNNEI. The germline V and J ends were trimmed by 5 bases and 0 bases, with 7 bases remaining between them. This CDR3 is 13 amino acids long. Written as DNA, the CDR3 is TGTGCCAGCAGTAGGACATCTAACTATGGCTACACCTTC. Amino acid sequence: CASSRTSNYGYTF.

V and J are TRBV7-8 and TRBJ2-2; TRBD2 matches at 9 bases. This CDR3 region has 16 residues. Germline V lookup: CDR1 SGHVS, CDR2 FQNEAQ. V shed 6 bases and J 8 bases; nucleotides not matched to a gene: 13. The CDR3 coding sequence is TGTGCCAGCAGTTTTAGCGGGAGCTCCATCTCGGGGGAGCTGTTTTTT. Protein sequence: CASSFSGSSISGELFF.

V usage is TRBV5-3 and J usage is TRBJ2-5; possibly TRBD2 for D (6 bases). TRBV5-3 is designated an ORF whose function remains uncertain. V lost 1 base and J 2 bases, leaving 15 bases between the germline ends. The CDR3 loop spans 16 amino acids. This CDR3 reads CARSLWTGVGQETQYF. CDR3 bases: TGTGCCAGAAGCTTGTGGACGGGAGTGGGTCAAGAGACCCAGTACTTC.

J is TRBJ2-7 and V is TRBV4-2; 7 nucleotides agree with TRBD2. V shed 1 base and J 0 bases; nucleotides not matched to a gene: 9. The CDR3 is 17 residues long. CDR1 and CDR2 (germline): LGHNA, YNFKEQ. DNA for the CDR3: TGTGCCAGCAGCCAAGGCGTCGGAGCGGGGAGCTCCTACGAGCAGTACTTC. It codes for CASSQGVGAGSSYEQYF.

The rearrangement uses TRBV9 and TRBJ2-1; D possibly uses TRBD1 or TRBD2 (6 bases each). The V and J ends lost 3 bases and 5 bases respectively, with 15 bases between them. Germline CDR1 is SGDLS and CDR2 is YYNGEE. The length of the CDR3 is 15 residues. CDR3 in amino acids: CASSEGLGGHNEQFF. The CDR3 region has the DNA TGTGCCAGCAGCGAGGGACTCGGGGGCCACAATGAGCAGTTCTTC.

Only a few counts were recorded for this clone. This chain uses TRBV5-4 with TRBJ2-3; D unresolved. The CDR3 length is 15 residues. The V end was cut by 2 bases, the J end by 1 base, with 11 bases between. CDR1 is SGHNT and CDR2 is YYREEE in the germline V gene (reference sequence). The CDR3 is CASSFYGVGTDTQYF. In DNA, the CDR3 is TGTGCCAGCAGCTTTTATGGGGTCGGCACAGATACGCAGTATTTT.

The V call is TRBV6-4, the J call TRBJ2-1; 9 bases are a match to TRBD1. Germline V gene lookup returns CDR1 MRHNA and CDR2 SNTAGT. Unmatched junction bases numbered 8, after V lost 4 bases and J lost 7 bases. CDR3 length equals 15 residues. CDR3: CASSVDRGGWNEQFF. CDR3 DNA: TGTGCCAGCAGTGTCGACAGGGGGGGTTGGAATGAGCAGTTCTTC.

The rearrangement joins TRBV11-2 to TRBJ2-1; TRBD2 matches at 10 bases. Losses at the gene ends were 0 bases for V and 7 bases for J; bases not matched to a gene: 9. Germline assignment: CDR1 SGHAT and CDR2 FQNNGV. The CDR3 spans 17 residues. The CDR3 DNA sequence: TGTGCCAGCAGCTTAGATTTCCGGCTAGCGGGAGTGAATGAGCAGTTCTTC. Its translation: CASSLDFRLAGVNEQFF. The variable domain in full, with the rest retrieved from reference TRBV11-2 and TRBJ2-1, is EAGVAQSPRYKIIEKRQSVAFWCNPISGHATLYWYQQILGQGPKLLIQFQNNGVVDDSQLPKDRFSAERLKGVDSTLKIQPAKLEDSAVYLCASSLDFRLAGVNEQFFGPGTRLTVL.

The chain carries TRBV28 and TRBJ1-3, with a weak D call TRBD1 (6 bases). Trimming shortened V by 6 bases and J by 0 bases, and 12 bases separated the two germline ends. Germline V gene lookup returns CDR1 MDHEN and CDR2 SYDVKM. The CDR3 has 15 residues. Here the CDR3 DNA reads TGTGCCAGCAGAATGGACAGATTCTCTGGAAACACCATATATTTT. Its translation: CASRMDRFSGNTIYF.